This entry describes one TCR beta chain. The data were obtained in a study of blood T cell repertoires in COVID-19. CDR3 length: 15 residues. CDR1 is SGHDN and CDR2 is FVKESK in the germline V gene. Trimming took 4 bases from V and 7 from J; bases not matched to a gene: 7. Produced via immunoSEQ multiplex PCR; TCRdb's table is partial and in-frame only. The sample contains 310,000 or so clones, roughly 89% of which appear only once. The source material was PBMCs or T cells enriched from blood (not recorded which). The sequence was obtained from a woman aged 18-29 years with acute COVID-19. The genes are TRBV14 and TRBJ2-3; TRBD1 matches at 11 bases. The CDR3 region is CASSPPGQGAHTQYF. Here the CDR3 DNA reads TGTGCCAGCAGCCCCCCAGGACAGGGGGCCCATACGCAGTATTTT.